This entry lists 8 T cell receptor beta chains sequenced from one sample in a study of blood T cell repertoires in COVID-19 (dated by TCRdb to about 2020). Library method: the immunoSEQ multiplex PCR assay. This is the immuneACCESS table as TCRdb keeps it, with only in-frame sequences that have V and J called. A part of the clones is gone; compared with another copy, unresolved V genes explain less than half, and the rest is unexplained. The sample contains some 90,000 clones, about 86% of them found a single time. About 17% of the sample rests with the top ten. The sample consisted of peripheral blood. The source is a woman of 80 years or more with acute or convalescent COVID-19.

The chain has TRBV7-9 and TRBJ1-2; D ambiguous. The CDR3 has 11 amino acids. Deletions cut 1 base from V and 9 bases from J, with 6 bases between. Germline values: CDR1 SEHNR, CDR2 FQNEAQ (reference sequence). As DNA, the CDR3 is TGTGCCAGCAGCTTAGTCCCCAGCTACACCTTC. Translated, it gives CASSLVPSYTF.

V and J are TRBV7-3 and TRBJ2-4; 7 bases align to TRBD2. Unmatched junction bases numbered 5, after V lost 0 bases and J lost 6 bases. This CDR3 comprises 15 residues. Germline V CDR1 and CDR2: SGHTA, FQGTGA. As DNA, the CDR3 is TGTGCCAGCAGCTTAACGGGAGGGCCCGGAAACATTCAGTACTTC. Translation: CASSLTGGPGNIQYF.

This clone was found once. The chain employs TRBV6-5 and TRBJ1-6, with TRBD1 matching over 7 bases. The germline CDR1 and CDR2 sequences are MNHEY and SVGAGI. This CDR3 region has 15 residues. With 7 bases clipped from V and 7 bases from J, the junction kept 10 bases outside the gene matches. This chain's CDR3 is CASTGGGAQNSPLHF. The CDR3 DNA reads as TGTGCCAGCACCGGAGGGGGCGCGCAGAATTCACCCCTCCACTTT.

The chain has TRBV6-1 and TRBJ1-3; D is uncertain. Germline V gene sequence: CDR1 MNHNS, CDR2 SASEGT. V dropped 2 bases and J dropped 0 bases, with 14 bases sitting between them. The CDR3 spans 17 residues. DNA of the CDR3: TGTGCCAGCAGTGAACCCCCAAGCTCTACCTCTGGAAACACCATATATTTT. It yields the protein CASSEPPSSTSGNTIYF.

This clone was detected only a few times. This chain uses TRBV5-4 with TRBJ1-3, with D possibly TRBD1 on 5 matching bases. Trimming removed 5 bases from V and 2 bases from J, with 11 bases in between. Germline V gives CDR1 SGHNT, CDR2 YYREEE (reference sequence). CDR3 length equals 14 residues. The CDR3 region is CASSPGQAGNTIYF. The CDR3 coding sequence is TGTGCCAGCAGTCCTGGACAAGCTGGAAACACCATATATTTT.

V gene TRBV5-1 combines with J gene TRBJ2-7; possibly TRBD1 for D (5 bases). CDR1 and CDR2 (germline): SGHRS, YFSETQ. The length of the CDR3 is 14 residues. Trimming left V 1 base short and J 4 bases short, with 12 bases between. CDR3 nucleotide sequence: TGCGCCAGCAGCTTGTTTGGGGCCGTATACGAGCAGTACTTC. This gives the protein CASSLFGAVYEQYF.

The CDR3 DNA is TGTGCCAGCAGTTTGGGGGCTCCGACCTACTATGGCTACACCTTC. It translates to CASSLGAPTYYGYTF. The chain joins TRBV2 to TRBJ1-2; a weak D match, TRBD1 (6 bases). This CDR3 has 15 amino acids. Trimming shortened V by 5 bases and J by 3 bases, and 16 bases separated the two germline ends. Germline assignment: CDR1 SNHLY and CDR2 FYNNEI.

The chain combines TRBV6-5 with TRBJ2-7; no definite D call. Germline CDR1 reads MNHEY; CDR2 reads SVGAGI. CDR3 length: 13 residues. Trimming removed 6 bases from V and 4 bases from J, with 13 bases in between. CDR3 protein: CASSLAFSYEQYF. In DNA, the CDR3 is TGTGCCAGCAGCTTGGCATTCTCTTACGAGCAGTACTTC.